This T cell receptor beta chain was identified in a study of cytomegalovirus exposure and HLA in healthy donors. Regarding the study as a whole: In the roughly 130 validation repertoires, a later analysis found that first-cohort TCR clusters tended to co-occur.

This clone was detected only once. Its specificity is not known. Method: immunoSEQ multiplex PCR; TCRdb's copy keeps in-frame clones and lacks some. The sample has 100,000 to 150,000 clones, approximately 88% seen once. The CDR3 totals 15 residues. V lost 1 base to trimming and J lost 5 bases, with 14 bases between them. Per germline, CDR1 MGHRA and CDR2 YSYEKL. The TCR comes from a young woman in good health and CMV-seronegative. This chain joins TRBV4-1 and TRBJ2-5; D unresolved. The sample taken for sequencing was PBMCs. The chain's CDR3 is CASSQVRLPEETQYF. The CDR3 bases are TGCGCCAGCAGCCAAGTTCGTCTTCCCGAGGAGACCCAGTACTTC.